This note documents a single T cell receptor beta chain sequence. The data belong to a study of blood T cell repertoires in COVID-19. Study at large: PBMCs, B-cell-depleted T cells, or T cells provided the cDNA or gDNA that made up the material.

The CDR3 is 13 amino acids. Trimming shortened V by 4 bases and J by 4 bases, and 10 bases separated the two germline ends. Participants came from some 23 US areas, aged roughly 18 to 89 years. Self-reported history from a screening survey and questionnaire set each donor's cohort. For recovered donors of Cohort 3, there were two negative PCRs, clearance, or symptom resolution. Produced via immunoSEQ multiplex PCR; TCRdb's table is partial and in-frame only. Here the sample spans approximately 64,000 clones, 88% being singletons. The material sequenced was PBMCs or T cells enriched from blood (not recorded which). The rearrangement links TRBV12-3 or TRBV12-4 to TRBJ1-1, with no clear D. The clonotype comes from a woman aged 40 to 55 who had recovered from COVID-19. The CDR3 spells CASSYGETTEAFF. The DNA for the CDR3 is TGTGCCAGCAGTTACGGGGAAACCACTGAAGCTTTCTTT.